Listed below are T cell receptor beta chains from one sample, sequenced in a study of T cells in Graves' hyperthyroidism and ophthalmopathy. TCRdb recomputed calls from the multiplex PCR reads with MiXCR, one row per CDR3 protein. The data show nearly 600,000 distinct CDR3 sequences, approximately 14% seen once. What was sequenced was blood. These receptors came from a woman aged 18 to 35 with Graves' ophthalmopathy. CDR3s include the opening cysteine and the closing phenylalanine or tryptophan. The order of the fields is J gene, clone size, V gene, D gene, CDR3 DNA, CDR3 protein. D genes are given only for firm matches. The size field is filled for only some rows; it gives once, few, many or a size class.

J: TRBJ2-7
size: many
V: TRBV7-9
D: NA
DNA: TGTGCCAGCAGCAAAGGATCCGCCTACGAGCAGTACTTC
CDR3: CASSKGSAYEQYF

J: TRBJ2-7
size: many
V: TRBV24-1
D: NA
DNA: TGTGCCACCAGTGATTCTACCCGGTCGGACGAGCAGTACTTC
CDR3: CATSDSTRSDEQYF

J: TRBJ1-1
size: NA
V: TRBV30
D: NA
DNA: TGTGCCGGCCAGCGGGCCACTGAAGCTTTCTTT
CDR3: CAGQRATEAFF

J: TRBJ2-3
size: few
V: TRBV9
D: NA
DNA: TGTGCCAGCGCCCGCGCGGGGCAAAGCACAGATACGCAGTATTTT
CDR3: CASARAGQSTDTQYF

J: TRBJ1-2
size: many
V: TRBV7-9
D: NA
DNA: TGTGCCAGCAGCCCCTGGACAGAGACCTATGGCTACACCTTC
CDR3: CASSPWTETYGYTF

J: TRBJ1-1
size: many
V: TRBV6-5
D: NA
DNA: TGTGCCAGCAGTTACTCGACGACAATAGGACAGTATGGAGCTTTCTTT
CDR3: CASSYSTTIGQYGAFF

J: TRBJ1-5
size: NA
V: TRBV6-5
D: NA
DNA: TGTGCCAGCAGTTACTCGGGTTTTCCTAGCAATCAGCCCCAGCATTTT
CDR3: CASSYSGFPSNQPQHF

J: TRBJ2-1
size: many
V: TRBV7-2
D: TRBD2
DNA: TGTGCCAGCAGCTTAGGGGGGACTAGCGGGAGAGGGGATGAGCAGTTCTTC
CDR3: CASSLGGTSGRGDEQFF

J: TRBJ2-7
size: many
V: TRBV27
D: TRBD1
DNA: TGTGCCAGCAGTGCAAACAGGGGGCGGTCCTACGAGCAGTACTTC
CDR3: CASSANRGRSYEQYF

J: TRBJ2-3
size: many
V: TRBV20-1
D: TRBD2
DNA: TGCAGTGTTTCAGCGGGACCGCCCACAGATACGCAGTATTTT
CDR3: CSVSAGPPTDTQYF

J: TRBJ2-3
size: many
V: TRBV28
D: NA
DNA: TGTGCCAGCAGCCACTCGGGGGCTAGCGGTGCGGATACGCAGTATTTT
CDR3: CASSHSGASGADTQYF

J: TRBJ2-2
size: NA
V: TRBV6-1
D: NA
DNA: TGTGCCAGCCGAAGGGGCCACGAATGGACCGGGGAGCTGTTTTTT
CDR3: CASRRGHEWTGELFF

J: TRBJ2-1
size: many
V: TRBV19
D: NA
DNA: TGTGCCAGTAGTAGGGGAGTTACGAGCTCCTACAATGAGCAGTTCTTC
CDR3: CASSRGVTSSYNEQFF

J: TRBJ1-2
size: few
V: TRBV20-1
D: NA
DNA: TGCAGTGCTAGAGACGAGCCATCCTCTGGCGGCTACACCTTC
CDR3: CSARDEPSSGGYTF

J: TRBJ1-6
size: NA
V: TRBV10-3
D: NA
DNA: TGTGCCATCAGTCTACAGGAATCGGTGGCCCTCCACTTT
CDR3: CAISLQESVALHF

J: TRBJ1-5
size: NA
V: TRBV7-9
D: NA
DNA: TGTGCCAACAGCCCGACCTACAACAGAAGCAATCAGCCCCAGCATTTT
CDR3: CANSPTYNRSNQPQHF

J: TRBJ1-2
size: NA
V: TRBV9
D: NA
DNA: TGTGCCAGCAGCGCCGGCGAGGGGCGATTCTATGGCTACACCTTC
CDR3: CASSAGEGRFYGYTF

J: TRBJ1-1
size: many
V: TRBV27
D: NA
DNA: TGTGCCAGCAGTTTATTTCCCAGGGTTTTCGTGAACACTGAAGCTTTCTTT
CDR3: CASSLFPRVFVNTEAFF

J: TRBJ1-6
size: many
V: TRBV28
D: NA
DNA: TGTGCCAGCTCCCGGGACGGAAATTCACCCCTCCACTTT
CDR3: CASSRDGNSPLHF

J: TRBJ1-1
size: once
V: TRBV4-3
D: NA
DNA: TGCGCCAGCAGCCAAGATCGGCGGGGCGGCGTGGGAGCTTTCTTT
CDR3: CASSQDRRGGVGAFF

J: TRBJ2-1
size: NA
V: TRBV18
D: TRBD2
DNA: TGTGCCAGCTCACCTCCGGGACTAGCGGGAGGGTCCTACAATGAGCAGTTCTTC
CDR3: CASSPPGLAGGSYNEQFF

J: TRBJ2-2
size: NA
V: TRBV7-8
D: NA
DNA: TGTGCCAGCAGCTTAGGGCGCATCTGGGTTGGGACTTCCACCGGGGAGCTGTTTTTT
CDR3: CASSLGRIWVGTSTGELFF

J: TRBJ2-3
size: many
V: TRBV28
D: TRBD2
DNA: TGTGCCAGCAGTTTAAGGCTAGCGGGAGGGCCGTTTCACTCTGCGCAGTATTTT
CDR3: CASSLRLAGGPFHSAQYF

J: TRBJ2-1
size: NA
V: TRBV7-2
D: TRBD2
DNA: TGTGCCAGCAGCCCGTCCTTCCGGGGGGGTTACAATGAGCAGTTCTTC
CDR3: CASSPSFRGGYNEQFF

J: TRBJ2-1
size: NA
V: TRBV4-1
D: NA
DNA: TGCGCCAGCAGCCAAGGGAGAGGGGTGGCCTACAATGAGCAGTTCTTC
CDR3: CASSQGRGVAYNEQFF

J: TRBJ2-3
size: few
V: TRBV9
D: NA
DNA: TGTGCCAGCAACACCCGCCCCACAGATACGCAGTATTTT
CDR3: CASNTRPTDTQYF

J: TRBJ2-4
size: many
V: TRBV2
D: NA
DNA: TGTGCCAGCACCTCGGGGAGGAACATTCAGTACTTC
CDR3: CASTSGRNIQYF

J: TRBJ2-7
size: NA
V: TRBV9
D: TRBD1
DNA: TGTGCCAGCAGCTCCAGGCGGGACAGGGCTCACAAGGACGAGCAGTACTTC
CDR3: CASSSRRDRAHKDEQYF

J: TRBJ2-1
size: many
V: TRBV7-9
D: NA
DNA: TGTGCCAGCAGCTTGATCTGGCCGCCTTTTAACAATGAGCAGTTCTTC
CDR3: CASSLIWPPFNNEQFF

J: TRBJ2-2
size: many
V: TRBV6-1
D: NA
DNA: TGTGCCAGCAGTGTCGCGAGAGGCACCGGGGAGCTGTTTTTT
CDR3: CASSVARGTGELFF

J: TRBJ1-6
size: few
V: TRBV10-3
D: NA
DNA: TGTGCCATCGGGAGTGGAAATTCACCCCTCCACTTT
CDR3: CAIGSGNSPLHF